This note documents a single T cell receptor beta chain sequence. Germline CDR1 LNHDA, CDR2 SQIVND (reference sequence). CDR3 size: 16 residues. Trimming took 7 bases from V and 4 from J; bases not matched to a gene: 11. This sample was included in a study of shared T cell receptors in the human thymus. The assay was immunoSEQ multiplex PCR, and TCRdb's table has in-frame clones only and misses some. In the table there are hundreds of thousands of clones, 70% to 90% of which are singletons. The same sample was also used in a study of human thymus T cells. That source reports: The sample donors, healthy Finnish infants, were having corrective surgery for congenital heart defects. Thymus pieces cut out during corrective heart surgery were the tissue that was used. Thymic and blood repertoires showed apparently biased V and J gene usage.

Sequenced input: thymocytes. The receptor was isolated from a boy in the first two years of life with a congenital heart defect. This chain connects TRBV19 to TRBJ2-2, with 8 bases matching TRBD1. The chain's CDR3 is CASKTGRGPSTGELFF. The CDR3 bases are TGTGCCAGTAAGACGGGCAGGGGGCCCTCCACCGGGGAGCTGTTTTTT.